Listed here are 11 T cell receptor beta chains from one sample, sequenced in a study of blood T cell repertoires in COVID-19. Only in-frame clones appear in the TCRdb table, and some are missing; sequencing was by immunoSEQ multiplex PCR. The sample holds 66,000 or so clones, about four fifths seen once. The sequenced sample consisted of peripheral blood. These receptors all come from a human donor in a cohort sampled during active COVID-19.

The sample holds a few counts of this clone. V gene TRBV6-6 combines with J gene TRBJ2-7; 14 bases line up with TRBD2. Per the germline V gene, CDR1 is MNHNY and CDR2 is SVGAGI (reference sequence). The CDR3 consists of 14 residues. With 4 bases clipped from V and 6 bases from J, the junction kept 2 bases outside the gene matches. CDR3 nucleotide sequence: TGTGCCAGCAGTTTCGGGACTAGCGGGAGCGAGCAGTACTTC. Its translation is CASSFGTSGSEQYF.

V is TRBV7-3 and J is TRBJ2-6; possibly TRBD1 for D (5 bases). CDR3 length: 18 residues. Germline CDR1 and CDR2: SGHTA and FQGTGA. The germline V and J ends were trimmed by 5 bases and 1 base, with 18 bases remaining between them. DNA for the CDR3: TGTGCCAGCAGCCCCGGTGTAGGCAGGGAATCTGGGGCCAACGTCCTGACTTTC. It yields the protein CASSPGVGRESGANVLTF.

This rearrangement joins TRBV7-9 to TRBJ1-1; perhaps TRBD1 as D (5 bases). CDR3 length: 16 residues. Trimming left V 5 bases short and J 1 base short, with 17 bases between. Per germline, CDR1 SEHNR and CDR2 FQNEAQ (reference sequence). This chain's CDR3 is CASSPGGGRRNTEAFF. The CDR3 nucleotides read TGTGCCAGCAGCCCTGGGGGGGGGAGGCGGAACACTGAAGCTTTCTTT. Based on the CDR3 plus reference TRBV7-9 and TRBJ1-1, the full variable domain is DTGVSQNPRHKITKRGQNVTFRCDPISEHNRLYWYRQTLGQGPEFLTYFQNEAQLEKSRLLSDRFSAERPKGSFSTLEIQRTEQGDSAMYLCASSPGGGRRNTEAFFGQGTRLTVV.

This chain connects TRBV7-2 to TRBJ2-5; 9 positions match TRBD2. V lost 5 bases and J lost 5; bases outside the gene matches: 12. Germline V CDR1 and CDR2: SGHTA, FQGNSA. The CDR3 has 16 residues. In DNA, the CDR3 is TGTGCCAGCAGCCCGGCGGGGACTAGCATGAGGGAGACCCAGTACTTC. Its protein is CASSPAGTSMRETQYF.

The chain is built from TRBV7-8 and TRBJ1-6, with 8 bases identical to TRBD1. CDR1 and CDR2 (germline): SGHVS, FQNEAQ. CDR3 length: 17 residues. The V segment lost 1 base and the J segment 3 bases; nucleotides outside the gene matches: 5. The CDR3 is CASSLDSRGHYNSPLHF. CDR3 nucleotides: TGTGCCAGCAGCTTAGATAGCAGGGGGCACTATAATTCACCCCTCCACTTT.

The rearrangement uses TRBV7-8 and TRBJ1-5; 8 bases align to TRBD1. This CDR3 spans 15 amino acids. The ends lost 5 bases at V and 3 bases at J; junction bases unmatched: 6. Germline lookup yields CDR1 SGHVS and CDR2 FQNEAQ. In DNA form, the CDR3 reads TGTGCCAGCAGCCTCGGACAGGGAGTCAATCAGCCCCAGCATTTT. As protein: CASSLGQGVNQPQHF.

The V gene is TRBV27, the J gene TRBJ2-7; 10 bases agree with TRBD1. The CDR3 has 14 residues. Germline trimming cut 5 bases from V and 3 bases from J; bases unmatched to any gene: 4. Germline V CDR1 and CDR2: MNHEY, SMNVEV (reference sequence). The CDR3 region has the DNA TGTGCCAGCAGTCCGGGGACAGGGGTCTACGAGCAGTACTTC. Amino acid sequence: CASSPGTGVYEQYF.

The gene calls are TRBV5-1 and TRBJ2-7, with 9 bases that match TRBD1. In germline, CDR1 is SGHRS, CDR2 YFSETQ. V dropped 3 bases and J dropped 5; count of bases not matched to a gene: 9. The CDR3 covers 15 residues. In DNA form, the CDR3 reads TGCGCCAGCAGCTCCACCGGGACAGGGTGGAACGAGCAGTACTTC. Encoded protein: CASSSTGTGWNEQYF.

The table lists this clone with a few counts. This chain uses TRBV5-4 with TRBJ1-6; D call uncertain. Germline CDR1 is SGHNT and CDR2 is YYREEE (reference sequence). There are 13 residues in the CDR3. Trimming pared 4 bases from V and 7 bases from J, leaving 9 bases between. CDR3: CASSLGENSPLHF. DNA for the CDR3: TGTGCCAGCAGCCTTGGGGAGAATTCACCCCTCCACTTT.

The chain recombines TRBV5-6 with TRBJ2-7, with TRBD2 identical over 11 bases. The germline V gene has CDR1 SGHDT and CDR2 YYEEEE. V lost 3 bases to trimming and J lost 0 bases; unmatched junction nucleotides: 2. CDR3 length: 15 amino acids. CDR3 sequence: CASSSTSGSSYEQYF. CDR3 nucleotides: TGTGCCAGCAGCTCAACTAGCGGGAGCTCCTACGAGCAGTACTTC.

The chain has TRBV18 and TRBJ1-1; possible D gene TRBD1, 5 bases. V was cut by 6 bases and J by 1 base, with 15 bases left in between. CDR1 and CDR2 (germline): KGHSH, LQKENI. The CDR3 covers 15 residues. The CDR3 DNA is TGTGCCAGCTCCTTAAAGACCCAGGGGAACACTGAAGCTTTCTTT. Translation: CASSLKTQGNTEAFF.